This section outlines one T cell receptor beta chain sequence together with its context. Its antigen is undetermined. Profiled with immunoSEQ multiplex PCR; TCRdb holds only in-frame clones, not every one. The table includes fewer than 200,000 clones, 85% to 90% detected once. These data are taken from a study of T cell responses to AZD1222 COVID-19 vaccine. Overall study results and limits: The donors showed a predominance of white British ancestry and of females, with possible underestimation of clonal diversity.

The starting material was peripheral blood, obtained 28 days after the second dose of the MenACWY control vaccine. The origin of this receptor is an adult who received the MenACWY meningococcal vaccine as a control.

The CDR3 region has the DNA TGTGCCTGGAGCCAGGACAGGGGGACTCTCCACTTT. The encoded protein is CAWSQDRGTLHF. This chain connects TRBV30 to TRBJ1-6; TRBD1 matches at 10 bases. CDR1 GTSNPN and CDR2 SVGIG come from the germline V gene (reference sequence). The V gene end was trimmed by 3 bases and the J gene end by 16 bases; junction bases not matched to a gene: 6. This CDR3 is built from 12 residues.